The present entry profiles one TCR beta chain with its context. Antigen specificity is unknown. This sample stems from a study of cytomegalovirus exposure and HLA in healthy donors. Study findings and constraints: As a later analysis revealed, most CMV-associated TCR beta chains appeared HLA-restricted.

The PCR contained 60 Vbeta and 13 Jbeta primers. The data were produced by immunoSEQ multiplex PCR, yet TCRdb's version contains in-frame clones alone and is incomplete. The sample lists about 150,000 clones; approximately 69% were seen once. Specimen: PBMCs. The clonotype comes from a young man in good health and CMV-seronegative.

CDR3 coding DNA: TGTGCCAGCAGTAAGTCACAGGGGATGAGGAACACTGAAGCTTTCTTT. It codes for CASSKSQGMRNTEAFF. V usage is TRBV6-6 and J usage is TRBJ1-1; 7 nucleotides agree with TRBD1. This CDR3 region has 16 residues. Germline V gives CDR1 MNHNY, CDR2 SVGAGI (reference sequence). J was trimmed by 1 base and V by 5 bases; bases with no gene match: 10.